The T cell receptor (beta chain) under discussion was sequenced for a study of technical replicates of blood from several donors. Generated by immunoSEQ multiplex PCR, the TCRdb table keeps only in-frame clones and is missing some. Of about 60,000 clones detected, 90% to 95% appear once; the ten largest clones hold 4.3%. Trimming pared 3 bases from V and 5 bases from J, leaving 13 bases between. The CDR3 runs 14 residues. The germline V gene has CDR1 SNHLY and CDR2 FYNNEI. This sequence joins TRBV2 and TRBJ2-5, with D possibly TRBD1 on 6 matching bases. The specimen was PBMCs. This receptor was taken from a human donor in good health. Some clones in this sample may be carry-over from other donors' samples. The CDR3 region is CASSEQQGGETQYF. The CDR3 DNA sequence: TGTGCCAGCAGTGAGCAACAGGGTGGTGAGACCCAGTACTTC.